These 30 T cell receptor beta chains were all obtained from the same sample, sequenced in a study of T cell repertoires in cytomegalovirus infection. TCRdb recomputed calls from the reads with MiXCR, one row per CDR3 protein. The table lists around 290,000 distinct CDR3 sequences, roughly a quarter of them singletons. Sequenced input: PBMCs. These receptors all come from a human donor in good health (CMV status not recorded). Some clones in this sample may be carry-over from other donors' samples.

The chain has TRBV7-9 and TRBJ2-5, with a possible D match to TRBD1 (8 bases). The CDR3 totals 16 residues. The germline V gene has CDR1 SEHNR and CDR2 FQNEAQ (reference sequence). V shed 2 bases and J shed 5 bases, with 18 bases lying between them. For the CDR3, the DNA is TGTGCCAGCAGCTTACTCGGCAGGGGGCGGGAGGAGACCCAGTACTTC. Protein sequence: CASSLLGRGREETQYF.

This clonotype occurred a few times. The gene calls are TRBV6-5 and TRBJ2-7; the D is unclear. The CDR3 has 12 amino acids. Germline values: CDR1 MNHEY, CDR2 SVGAGI. V was pared by 6 bases and J by 7 bases, with 13 bases between. The CDR3 here is CASRSDLREQYF. The CDR3, as DNA: TGTGCCAGCAGATCGGACCTTCGGGAGCAGTACTTC.

The CDR3 DNA follows: TGCGCCAGCAGCAGAGAGGACGGTCCCACGAAGACCCAGTACTTC. Encoded protein: CASSREDGPTKTQYF. The chain couples TRBV5-1 to TRBJ2-5; D ambiguous. Germline assignment: CDR1 SGHRS and CDR2 YFSETQ. The CDR3 has 15 residues. With 4 bases removed from V and 6 bases from J, the gap between germline ends came to 19 bases.

This clonotype was detected only a few times. The chain carries TRBV28 and TRBJ2-7; 7 nucleotides line up with TRBD1. J was trimmed by 2 bases and V by 4 bases; bases with no gene match: 8. The CDR3 runs 15 residues. Germline V CDR1 and CDR2: MDHEN, SYDVKM. The CDR3 is CASSSPGQITYEQYF. DNA of the CDR3: TGTGCCAGCAGTTCCCCGGGACAGATTACCTACGAGCAGTACTTC. The full variable domain, with the rest looked up from reference TRBV28 and TRBJ2-7, is DVKVTQSSRYLVKRTGEKVFLECVQDMDHENMFWYRQDPGLGLRLIYFSYDVKMKEKGDIPEGYSVSREKKERFSLILESASTNQTSMYLCASSSPGQITYEQYFGPGTRLTVT.

This clonotype occurred many times. The rearrangement links TRBV19 to TRBJ2-1, with a tentative D call TRBD2 (5 bases). Germline values: CDR1 LNHDA, CDR2 SQIVND (reference sequence). Trimming stripped 3 bases from V and 5 bases from J, with 5 bases between. The CDR3 extends over 12 amino acids. CDR3 nucleotide sequence: TGTGCCAGTAGTATGCGGGACAATGAGCAGTTCTTC. Its translation is CASSMRDNEQFF.

CDR3 amino acids: CASSHRTSGDNEQFF. In DNA, the CDR3 is TGCGCCAGCAGCCACAGGACTAGCGGGGACAATGAGCAGTTCTTC. The chain couples TRBV4-3 to TRBJ2-1; 12 positions match TRBD2. Germline V gene data show CDR1 as LGHNA and CDR2 as YSLEER. The length of the CDR3 is 15 residues. Losses at the gene ends were 3 bases for V and 5 bases for J; bases not matched to a gene: 2.

This clonotype appeared once. It may be a read error: a sequence one base away is much more abundant. Because the CDR3 is missing its conserved closing phenylalanine or tryptophan, this is likely a read error. The V gene is TRBV10-3, the J gene TRBJ2-1; TRBD2 aligns across 8 bases. From germline, CDR1 is ENHRY and CDR2 SYGVKD. The CDR3 totals 16 residues. The trim removed 0 bases at V and 3 bases at J, leaving 4 bases unmatched. CDR3 protein: CAISESTSAYYNEQFS. CDR3 nucleotides: TGTGCCATCAGTGAGTCGACTAGCGCCTACTACAATGAGCAGTTCTCC.

V is TRBV14 and J is TRBJ1-2; D gene uncertain. Germline loops: CDR1 SGHDN, CDR2 FVKESK. The CDR3 consists of 13 residues. The ends were cut back, 4 bases at V and 3 bases at J, with 9 bases in the middle. The CDR3 DNA reads as TGTGCCAGCAGCCCCCGGAGGCACTATGGCTACACCTTC. Encoded protein: CASSPRRHYGYTF.

V is TRBV28 and J is TRBJ2-1; 11 bases match TRBD2. V trimming: 3 bases; J trimming: 3 bases; junction bases outside the gene matches: 4. Germline CDR1 reads MDHEN; CDR2 reads SYDVKM. This CDR3 has 16 residues. The CDR3 sequence: CASSFLAGGYYNEQFF. CDR3 DNA: TGTGCCAGCAGTTTTCTAGCGGGAGGTTACTACAATGAGCAGTTCTTC.

The V and J genes are TRBV6-6 and TRBJ2-1; 7 positions agree with TRBD2. Trimming removed 5 bases from V and 12 bases from J; junction bases left unmatched: 16. Germline loops: CDR1 MNHNY, CDR2 SVGAGI (reference sequence). This CDR3 comprises 15 residues. The CDR3 spells CASSKGLGPKPGQFF. In nucleotides, the CDR3 is TGTGCCAGCAGTAAAGGACTAGGACCAAAACCGGGGCAGTTCTTC.

V gene TRBV4-1 combines with J gene TRBJ2-1; a possible D gene is TRBD2 (5 bases). V lost 3 bases and J lost 9, with 12 bases in between. Germline lookup yields CDR1 MGHRA and CDR2 YSYEKL. CDR3 length: 13 residues. The CDR3 DNA reads as TGCGCCAGCAGCCATAAAAGGGAGCTTGAGCAGTTCTTC. This encodes CASSHKRELEQFF.

This clonotype has a count of ten or more. V and J are TRBV7-2 and TRBJ2-5, with 8 bases that match TRBD1. CDR3 length: 15 amino acids. Trimming took 1 base from V and 1 from J; bases not matched to a gene: 2. Germline V CDR1 and CDR2: SGHTA, FQGNSA. The CDR3 nucleotides are TGTGCCAGCAGCTTAGTTGGGACAGGCCAAGAGACCCAGTACTTC. This translates into CASSLVGTGQETQYF. The full variable domain, completed using reference TRBV7-2 and TRBJ2-5, is GAGVSQSPSNKVTEKGKDVELRCDPISGHTALYWYRQSLGQGLEFLIYFQGNSAPDKSGLPSDRFSAERTGGSVSTLTIQRTQQEDSAVYLCASSLVGTGQETQYFGPGTRLLVL.

The chain is built from TRBV5-1 and TRBJ2-7, with D unclear. The CDR3 covers 15 residues. Germline assignment: CDR1 SGHRS and CDR2 YFSETQ. Trimming removed 0 bases from V and 0 bases from J, with 10 bases in between. CDR3 sequence (DNA): TGCGCCAGCAGCTTGGCGTCGCACAGCTCCTACGAGCAGTACTTC. It encodes CASSLASHSSYEQYF.

This clonotype was detected a few times. The rearrangement joins TRBV28 to TRBJ1-4; perhaps TRBD1 as D (5 bases). Trimming stripped 4 bases from V and 7 bases from J, with 25 bases between. This CDR3 is built from 18 residues. CDR1 and CDR2 (germline): MDHEN, SYDVKM. In DNA form, the CDR3 reads TGTGCCAGCAGTTCGCCACGCGGGACGGACGACTATAGTGAAAAACTGTTTTTT. Encoded protein: CASSSPRGTDDYSEKLFF.

This clonotype was seen ten or more times. The CDR3 bases are TGTGCCAGCAGTCGAACTAGCGGGGGGAGCTATGAGCAGTTCTTC. Translated: CASSRTSGGSYEQFF. This chain joins TRBV7-2 and TRBJ2-1, with 12 nucleotides matching TRBD2. The CDR3 has 15 residues. CDR1 and CDR2 from the germline V gene are SGHTA and FQGNSA. With 6 bases clipped from V and 8 bases from J, the junction kept 8 bases outside the gene matches.

The chain is built from TRBV20-1 and TRBJ1-4; maybe TRBD1 (5 bases). CDR3 length: 15 amino acids. V lost 3 bases and J 2 bases, leaving 13 bases between the germline ends. CDR1 is DFQATT and CDR2 is SNEGSKA in the germline V gene (reference sequence). The CDR3 reads CSARRGSGTNEKLFF. CDR3 DNA: TGCAGTGCTAGGAGGGGAAGCGGCACTAATGAAAAACTGTTTTTT.

The genes are TRBV19 and TRBJ2-3, with D possibly matching TRBD1 (6 bases). CDR1 is LNHDA and CDR2 is SQIVND in the germline V gene (reference sequence). The ends were cut back, 3 bases at V and 7 bases at J, with 11 bases in the middle. This CDR3 comprises 13 residues. The CDR3 DNA sequence: TGTGCCAGTAGTATGGGCGGACAGTATACGCAGTATTTT. Protein sequence: CASSMGGQYTQYF.

In this sample, this clonotype turned up a few times. The CDR3 loop reads CASSRFEEKLFF. The CDR3 DNA reads as TGTGCCAGCAGCCGGTTCGAGGAAAAACTGTTTTTT. The chain joins TRBV7-9 to TRBJ1-4; D call uncertain. Germline CDR1 SEHNR, CDR2 FQNEAQ (reference sequence). V lost 5 bases, J lost 8 bases, and 9 bases lay in between. The CDR3 sequence is 12 residues long.

This clonotype showed up just a few times. This sequence joins TRBV5-1 and TRBJ1-2, with 10 bases identical to TRBD1. The germline CDR1 and CDR2 sequences are SGHRS and YFSETQ. There are 15 residues in the CDR3. Unmatched junction bases numbered 9, after V lost 3 bases and J lost 7 bases. The CDR3 reads CASSSATGGFSGYTF. The CDR3 region has the DNA TGCGCCAGCAGCTCTGCGACAGGGGGCTTCAGTGGCTACACCTTC.

This clonotype was recorded at least ten times. The J gene is TRBJ2-6, the V gene TRBV12-3 or TRBV12-4; D unresolved. Trimming pared 7 bases from V and 1 base from J, leaving 11 bases between. The CDR3 contains 15 residues. This chain's CDR3 is CASTVDGSGANVLTF. CDR3 nucleotide sequence: TGTGCCAGCACCGTGGACGGGTCTGGGGCCAACGTCCTGACTTTC.

This clonotype was seen only once. V and J are TRBV7-4 and TRBJ1-5; tentative D call: TRBD1 (5 bases). Germline CDR1 and CDR2: SGHVT and SQSDAQ. V was clipped by 4 bases and J by 3 bases, with 16 bases between them. This CDR3 region has 16 residues. The CDR3 is CASSSPHGHLNQPQHF. The CDR3 DNA sequence: TGTGCCAGCAGCTCTCCGCATGGACACCTCAATCAGCCCCAGCATTTT.

In regard to this clonotype: The CDR3 ends on some other residue instead of the conserved phenylalanine or tryptophan, so this is likely a read error. This sequence joins TRBV7-2 and TRBJ2-5, with D unclear. Looked up from germline, CDR1 is SGHTA and CDR2 is FQGNSA. The CDR3 contains 15 residues. The CDR3: CASSVQPNLQETQYV. The CDR3 DNA follows: TGCGCCAGCAGCGTCCAGCCGAACCTGCAAGAGACCCAGTACGTC.

The V and J genes are TRBV5-1 and TRBJ2-1; D perhaps matches TRBD2 (6 bases). The CDR3 totals 16 residues. V lost 4 bases, J lost 0 bases, and 14 bases lay in between. Germline V lookup: CDR1 SGHRS, CDR2 YFSETQ. CDR3 DNA: TGCGCCAGCAGCGGCGGGGCCACGAGCTCCTACAATGAGCAGTTCTTC. Translated: CASSGGATSSYNEQFF. The full variable domain, in which reference TRBV5-1 and TRBJ2-1 provide the parts outside the CDR3, is KAGVTQTPRYLIKTRGQQVTLSCSPISGHRSVSWYQQTPGQGLQFLFEYFSETQRNKGNFPGRFSGRQFSNSRSEMNVSTLELGDSALYLCASSGGATSSYNEQFFGPGTRLTVL.

The V gene is TRBV5-5, the J gene TRBJ1-4; D ambiguous. The ends were cut back, 2 bases at V and 10 bases at J, with 12 bases in the middle. Per the germline V gene, CDR1 is SGHKS and CDR2 is YYEKEE (reference sequence). The CDR3 contains 13 residues. In nucleotides, the CDR3 is TGTGCCAGCAGCTTTAGCCAACGCGGAAAACTGTTTTTT. Translation gives CASSFSQRGKLFF.

The chain has TRBV19 and TRBJ2-7; D possibly uses TRBD1 or TRBD2 (5 bases each). In germline, CDR1 is LNHDA, CDR2 SQIVND (reference sequence). This CDR3 has 16 amino acids. V lost 5 bases and J lost 0, with 17 bases in between. This CDR3 is CASSPERGRGSYEQYF. CDR3 sequence (DNA): TGTGCCAGTAGTCCCGAGAGGGGCCGAGGCTCCTACGAGCAGTACTTC.

The rearrangement joins TRBV5-3 to TRBJ2-1; possible D gene TRBD1, 6 bases. TRBV5-3 is given ORF status, its function remaining uncertain. The length of the CDR3 is 14 residues. Trimming removed 8 bases at V and 2 bases at J, with 14 bases between. The CDR3 reads CASSTRDTYNEQFF. CDR3 nucleotide sequence: TGTGCCAGCAGCACTCGGGACACCTACAATGAGCAGTTCTTC.

There are a few counts of this clonotype. CDR3 sequence: CASSEWGQRGANNEQFF. CDR3 in DNA: TGTGCCAGCAGTGAATGGGGGCAGCGGGGGGCCAACAATGAGCAGTTCTTC. The chain joins TRBV25-1 to TRBJ2-1, with 9 bases aligning to TRBD2. Germline CDR1 MGHDK, CDR2 SYGVNS. The CDR3 is 17 amino acids. The trim removed 1 base at V and 5 bases at J, leaving 9 bases unmatched.

CDR3: CASSSPGTHQPQHF. The CDR3 DNA follows: TGTGCCAGCAGTAGCCCCGGGACCCATCAGCCCCAGCATTTT. This chain joins TRBV6-2 or TRBV6-3 and TRBJ1-5, with a tentative D call TRBD1 (5 bases). The germline gives CDR1 MNHEY, CDR2 SVGEGT. Trimming shortened V by 5 bases and J by 5 bases, and 13 bases separated the two germline ends. The CDR3 runs 14 residues.

This clonotype was seen a few times. This chain joins TRBV28 and TRBJ2-7, with TRBD1 matching 9 bases. The trim removed 3 bases at V and 2 bases at J, leaving 8 bases unmatched. Per the germline V gene, CDR1 is MDHEN and CDR2 is SYDVKM. The CDR3 is 16 residues long. CDR3 residues: CASSFTLRTGAYEQYF. CDR3 DNA sequence: TGTGCCAGCAGTTTTACCTTACGGACAGGGGCCTACGAGCAGTACTTC.

In this sample, this clonotype turned up a few times. The J gene is TRBJ2-1, the V gene TRBV20-1; the D call may be TRBD1 or TRBD2 (5 bases each). V lost 1 base, J lost 5 bases, and 18 bases lay in between. This CDR3 spans 16 amino acids. Germline loops: CDR1 DFQATT, CDR2 SNEGSKA (reference sequence). CDR3 loop: CSARVGSGPSNNEQFF. The DNA of the CDR3 is TGCAGTGCTAGAGTCGGATCGGGACCGAGTAACAATGAGCAGTTCTTC.